The clone carrying this T cell receptor beta chain appeared many times. This record comes from a study of Graves' ophthalmopathy and Graves' hyperthyroidism. Amplification of the TCR beta CDR3 regions used RNA transcripts (as template). HTBI-primed RT-PCR formed the first round, and a multiplex PCR formed the second. TCRdb itself ran the multiplex PCR reads through MiXCR, one entry per CDR3 protein. The repertoire holds 20,000 to 25,000 distinct CDR3 sequences, with around 50% as singletons. V lost 7 bases and J 5 bases, leaving 14 bases between the germline ends. The CDR3 is 13 residues long. The germline gives CDR1 MNHNS, CDR2 SASEGT.

What was sequenced was peripheral blood. The receptor was isolated from an adult woman with stable Graves' hyperthyroidism. The rearrangement links TRBV6-1 to TRBJ1-1; D gene uncertain. The CDR3 sequence is CASIIEFGTEAFF. The CDR3 DNA is TGTGCCAGCATAATCGAGTTTGGAACTGAAGCTTTCTTT.